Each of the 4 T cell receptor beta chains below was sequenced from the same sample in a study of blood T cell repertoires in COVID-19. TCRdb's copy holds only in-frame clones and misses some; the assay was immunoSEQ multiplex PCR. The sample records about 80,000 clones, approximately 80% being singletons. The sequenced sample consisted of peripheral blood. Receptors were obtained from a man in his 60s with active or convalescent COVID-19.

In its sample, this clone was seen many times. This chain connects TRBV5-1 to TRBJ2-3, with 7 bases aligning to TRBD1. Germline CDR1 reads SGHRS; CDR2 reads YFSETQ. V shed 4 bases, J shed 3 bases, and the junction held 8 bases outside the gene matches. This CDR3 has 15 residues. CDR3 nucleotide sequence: TGCGCCAGCAGCCCGGGACAGCCCGGGACAGATACGCAGTATTTT. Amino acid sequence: CASSPGQPGTDTQYF. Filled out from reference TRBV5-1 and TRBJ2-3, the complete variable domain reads KAGVTQTPRYLIKTRGQQVTLSCSPISGHRSVSWYQQTPGQGLQFLFEYFSETQRNKGNFPGRFSGRQFSNSRSEMNVSTLELGDSALYLCASSPGQPGTDTQYFGPGTRLTVL.

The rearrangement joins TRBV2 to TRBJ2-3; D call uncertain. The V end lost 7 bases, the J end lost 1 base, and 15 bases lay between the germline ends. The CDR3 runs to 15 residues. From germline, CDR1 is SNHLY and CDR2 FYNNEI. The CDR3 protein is CASTNGYPRTDTQYF. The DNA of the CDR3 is TGTGCCAGCACAAACGGTTACCCCCGCACAGATACGCAGTATTTT.

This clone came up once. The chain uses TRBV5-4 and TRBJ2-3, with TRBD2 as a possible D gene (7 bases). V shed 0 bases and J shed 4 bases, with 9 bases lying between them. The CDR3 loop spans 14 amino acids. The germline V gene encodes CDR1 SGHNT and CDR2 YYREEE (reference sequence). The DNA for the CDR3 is TGTGCCAGCAGCTTGGCCGGGGGGCCAGATACGCAGTATTTT. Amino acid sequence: CASSLAGGPDTQYF.

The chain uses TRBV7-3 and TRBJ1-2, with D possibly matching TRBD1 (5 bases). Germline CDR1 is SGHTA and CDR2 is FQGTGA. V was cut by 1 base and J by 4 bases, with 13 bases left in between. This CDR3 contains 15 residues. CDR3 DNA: TGTGCCAGCAGCTTAAGCGGCAGGGAGGCCTATGGCTACACCTTC. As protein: CASSLSGREAYGYTF.